This T cell receptor (beta chain) came from a study of control samples from healthy donors and cancer patients. The assay was immunoSEQ multiplex PCR, and TCRdb's table has in-frame clones only and misses some. The repertoire consists of over 80,000 clones, with approximately 81% occurring once and the leading ten covering more than 9%. Germline CDR1 is WSHSY and CDR2 is SAAADI. Unmatched junction bases numbered 5, after V lost 6 bases and J lost 0 bases. The length of the CDR3 is 15 residues. The source of this sequence is a woman younger than 45 in good health. The chain employs TRBV10-2 and TRBJ2-1, with 7 bases fitting TRBD2. Sequencing input: blood. The CDR3 DNA is TGCGCCAGCAGAGAACTAGCGAGCTCCTACAATGAGCAGTTCTTC. It codes for CASRELASSYNEQFF.